A single count supports the clone carrying this TCR beta chain. The V end was cut by 4 bases, the J end by 1 base, with 7 bases between. Germline CDR1 reads SGHAT; CDR2 reads FQNNGV. The CDR3 runs 13 residues. The data stem from a study of control samples from healthy donors and cancer patients. TCRdb's table, derived via immunoSEQ multiplex PCR, lists solely in-frame clones and lacks some. The sample yields about 250,000 clones, over 75% seen once. The chain is built from TRBV11-2 and TRBJ1-2; TRBD1 is a possible D gene (5 bases). The source of this sequence is an older woman with lung cancer. The sample taken for sequencing was PBMCs. The CDR3 DNA follows: TGTGCCAGCAGCTCGGGGGTTAACTATGGCTACACCTTC. This gives the protein CASSSGVNYGYTF.